This TCR beta chain emerged from a study of T-cell reconstitution after alpha-beta-depleted transplantation in children. General study findings and limits: Surviving recipient T cells and thymic progenitors underlay high day-60 TCRbeta diversity in some patients. By about two months after transplant, alpha-beta T cells reportedly arose from several hundred graft clones that had expanded. Newly produced T cells mostly accounted for T-cell counts and diversity one year post-transplant.

A library of TCRbeta sequences, prepared with unique molecular identifiers, was generated. TCRdb fed the PCR reads into MiXCR, producing one record per CDR3 protein. The profile shows over 100,000 distinct CDR3 sequences, 10% of them singletons. The CDR3 extends over 16 amino acids. Between the trimmed V and J ends, which lost 5 bases and 4 bases, there was a span of 21 bases. Per the germline V gene, CDR1 is SGHVS and CDR2 is FNYEAQ. This clonotype was counted only a few times. Its matching antigen is unknown. The source of this sequence is a boy aged 2 to 10 with acute lymphoblastic leukemia, due to receive a stem cell transplant. The chain couples TRBV7-6 to TRBJ2-7, with a possible D match to TRBD1 (6 bases). Sequencing used PBMCs, obtained before TCRalphabeta/CD19-depleted stem cell transplant. The chain's CDR3 is CASSLGTGQPSYEQYF. The CDR3 DNA reads as TGTGCCAGCAGCCTGGGGACGGGACAACCTTCTTACGAGCAGTACTTC.